This T cell receptor beta chain is from a study of blood T cell repertoires in COVID-19. Study context: COVID-19 samples collected from the United States, Italy and Spain covered acute and convalescent phases. Sample material is recorded as cDNA or gDNA derived from T cells, B-cell-depleted T cells, or PBMCs.

Measured with immunoSEQ multiplex PCR; TCRdb has only the in-frame clones, and not every one. The sample carries roughly 230,000 clones, 70% to 90% recorded once. The receptor was isolated from a man aged 35-49 years with acute or convalescent COVID-19. Sequences were obtained from peripheral blood.

The CDR3: CASSPDWGEETQYF. CDR3 DNA: TGCGCCAGCAGCCCGGACTGGGGGGAAGAGACCCAGTACTTC. The chain recombines TRBV5-1 with TRBJ2-5, with TRBD2 as a possible D gene (6 bases). Trimming stripped 4 bases from V and 3 bases from J, with 13 bases between. Germline V gene lookup returns CDR1 SGHRS and CDR2 YFSETQ. CDR3 length: 14 amino acids.